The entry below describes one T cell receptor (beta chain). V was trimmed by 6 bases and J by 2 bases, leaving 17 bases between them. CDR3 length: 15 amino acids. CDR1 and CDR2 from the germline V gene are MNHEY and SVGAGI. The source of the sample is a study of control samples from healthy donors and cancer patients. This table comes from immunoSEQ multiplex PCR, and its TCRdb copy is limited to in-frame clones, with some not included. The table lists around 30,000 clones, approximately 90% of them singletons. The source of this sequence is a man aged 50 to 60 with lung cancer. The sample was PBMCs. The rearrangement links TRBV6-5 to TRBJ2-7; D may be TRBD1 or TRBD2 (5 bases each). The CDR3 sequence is CASRPRGDDPYEQYF. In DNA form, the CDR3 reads TGTGCCAGCAGACCCCGGGGCGACGACCCCTACGAGCAGTACTTC.